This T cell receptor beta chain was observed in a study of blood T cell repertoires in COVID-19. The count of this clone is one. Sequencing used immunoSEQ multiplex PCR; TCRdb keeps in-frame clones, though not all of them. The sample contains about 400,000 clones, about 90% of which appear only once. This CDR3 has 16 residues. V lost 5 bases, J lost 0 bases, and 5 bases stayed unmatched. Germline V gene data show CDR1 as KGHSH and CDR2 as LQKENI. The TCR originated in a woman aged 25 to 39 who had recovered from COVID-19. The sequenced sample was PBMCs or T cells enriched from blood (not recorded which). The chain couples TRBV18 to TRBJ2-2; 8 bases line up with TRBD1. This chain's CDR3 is CASSWTGNANTGELFF. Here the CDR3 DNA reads TGTGCCAGCTCATGGACAGGGAACGCGAACACCGGGGAGCTGTTTTTT.